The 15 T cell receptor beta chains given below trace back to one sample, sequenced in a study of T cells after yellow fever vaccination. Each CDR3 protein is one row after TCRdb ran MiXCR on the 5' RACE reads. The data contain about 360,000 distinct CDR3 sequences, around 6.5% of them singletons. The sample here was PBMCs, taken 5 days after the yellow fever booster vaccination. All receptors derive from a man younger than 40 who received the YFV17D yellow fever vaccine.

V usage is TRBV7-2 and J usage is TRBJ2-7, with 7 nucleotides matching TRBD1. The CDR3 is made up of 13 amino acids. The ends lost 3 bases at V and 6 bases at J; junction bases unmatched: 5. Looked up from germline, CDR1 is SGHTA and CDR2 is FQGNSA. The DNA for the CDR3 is TGTGCCAGCAGCTTCTCAGGGGGTAGCGAGCAGTACTTC. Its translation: CASSFSGGSEQYF.

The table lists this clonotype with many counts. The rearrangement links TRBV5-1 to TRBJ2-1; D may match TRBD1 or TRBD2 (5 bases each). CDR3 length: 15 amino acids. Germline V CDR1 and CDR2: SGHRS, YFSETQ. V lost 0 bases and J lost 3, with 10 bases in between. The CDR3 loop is CASSLESGSYNEQFF. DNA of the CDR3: TGCGCCAGCAGCTTGGAATCAGGGAGCTACAATGAGCAGTTCTTC.

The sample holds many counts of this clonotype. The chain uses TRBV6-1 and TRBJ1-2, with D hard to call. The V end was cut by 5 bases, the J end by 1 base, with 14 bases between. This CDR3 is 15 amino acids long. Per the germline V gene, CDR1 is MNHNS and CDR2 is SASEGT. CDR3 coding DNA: TGTGCCAGCAGTCGGGATCTCTGGCGTAACTATGGCTACACCTTC. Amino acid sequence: CASSRDLWRNYGYTF.

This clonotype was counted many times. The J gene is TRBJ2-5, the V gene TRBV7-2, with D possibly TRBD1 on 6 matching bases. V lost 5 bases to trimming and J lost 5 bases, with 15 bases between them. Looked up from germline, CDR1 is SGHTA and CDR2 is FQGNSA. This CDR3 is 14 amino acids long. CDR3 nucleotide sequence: TGTGCCAGCAGCCCCGACAGGTGGGGGGAGACCCAGTACTTC. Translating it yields CASSPDRWGETQYF.

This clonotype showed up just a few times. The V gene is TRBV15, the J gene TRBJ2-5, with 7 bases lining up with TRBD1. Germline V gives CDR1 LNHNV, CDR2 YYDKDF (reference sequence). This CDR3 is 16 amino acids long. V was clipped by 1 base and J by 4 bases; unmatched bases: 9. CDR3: CATSRAYTTGPETQYF. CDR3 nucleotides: TGTGCCACCAGCAGAGCCTACACGACAGGGCCAGAGACCCAGTACTTC.

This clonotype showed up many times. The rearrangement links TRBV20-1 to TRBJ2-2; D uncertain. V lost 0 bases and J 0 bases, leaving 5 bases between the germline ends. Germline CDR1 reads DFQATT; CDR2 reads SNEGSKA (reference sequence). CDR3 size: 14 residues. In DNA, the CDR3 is TGCAGTGCTAGAGATGGTGCGAACACCGGGGAGCTGTTTTTT. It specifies CSARDGANTGELFF.

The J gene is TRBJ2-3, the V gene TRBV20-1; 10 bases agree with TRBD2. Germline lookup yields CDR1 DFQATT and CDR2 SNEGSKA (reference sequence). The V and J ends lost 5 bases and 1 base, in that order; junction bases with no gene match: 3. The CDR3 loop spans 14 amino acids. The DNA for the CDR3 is TGCAGTGCTGTAACTAGCGGGGGCACAGATACGCAGTATTTT. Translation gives CSAVTSGGTDTQYF.

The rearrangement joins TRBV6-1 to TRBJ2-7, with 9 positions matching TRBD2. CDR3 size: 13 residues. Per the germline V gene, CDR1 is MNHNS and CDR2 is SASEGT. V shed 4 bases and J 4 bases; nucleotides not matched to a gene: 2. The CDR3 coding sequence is TGTGCCAGCAGTGCTAGCGGGAAGTACGAGCAGTACTTC. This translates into CASSASGKYEQYF.

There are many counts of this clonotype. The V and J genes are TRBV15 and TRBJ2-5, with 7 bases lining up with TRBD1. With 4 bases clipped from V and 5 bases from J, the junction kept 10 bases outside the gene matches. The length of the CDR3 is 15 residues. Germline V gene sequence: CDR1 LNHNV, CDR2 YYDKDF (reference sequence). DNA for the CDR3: TGTGCCACCAGCACCGACAGGGCGATTGGGGAGACCCAGTACTTC. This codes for CATSTDRAIGETQYF.

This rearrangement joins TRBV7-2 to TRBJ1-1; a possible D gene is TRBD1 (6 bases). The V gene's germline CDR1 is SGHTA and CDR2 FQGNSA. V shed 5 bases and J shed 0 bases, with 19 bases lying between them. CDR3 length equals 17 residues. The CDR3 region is CASSTQGGRSVNTEAFF. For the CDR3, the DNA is TGTGCCAGCAGCACACAAGGGGGGAGATCAGTGAACACTGAAGCTTTCTTT.

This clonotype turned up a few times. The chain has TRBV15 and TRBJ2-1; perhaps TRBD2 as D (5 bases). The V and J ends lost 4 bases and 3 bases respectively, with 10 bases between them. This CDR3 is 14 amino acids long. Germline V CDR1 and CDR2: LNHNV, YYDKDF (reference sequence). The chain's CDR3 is CATSNERDYNEQFF. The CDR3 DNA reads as TGTGCCACCAGCAACGAACGGGACTACAATGAGCAGTTCTTC.

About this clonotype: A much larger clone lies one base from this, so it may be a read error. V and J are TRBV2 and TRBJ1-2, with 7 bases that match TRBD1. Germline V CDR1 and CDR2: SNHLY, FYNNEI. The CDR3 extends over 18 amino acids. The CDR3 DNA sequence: TGTACCTTCTGTTATTACTCGCTCCGGGACAGCCATAACTATGGCTACACCTTC. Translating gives CTFCYYSLRDSHNYGYTF.

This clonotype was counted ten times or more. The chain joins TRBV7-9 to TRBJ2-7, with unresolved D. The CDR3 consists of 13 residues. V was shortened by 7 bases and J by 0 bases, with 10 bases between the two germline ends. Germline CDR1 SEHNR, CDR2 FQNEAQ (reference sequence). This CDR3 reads CASNLPNSYEQYF. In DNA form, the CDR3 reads TGTGCCAGCAACTTGCCCAACTCCTACGAGCAGTACTTC. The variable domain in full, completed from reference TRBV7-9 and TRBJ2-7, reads DTGVSQNPRHKITKRGQNVTFRCDPISEHNRLYWYRQTLGQGPEFLTYFQNEAQLEKSRLLSDRFSAERPKGSFSTLEIQRTEQGDSAMYLCASNLPNSYEQYFGPGTRLTVT.

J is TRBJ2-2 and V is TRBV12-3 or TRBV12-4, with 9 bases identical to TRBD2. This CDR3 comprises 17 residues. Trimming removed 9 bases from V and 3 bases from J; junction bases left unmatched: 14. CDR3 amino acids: CASKIGSGRRDTGELFF. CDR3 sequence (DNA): TGTGCCAGTAAAATCGGGAGCGGGAGGAGGGACACCGGGGAGCTGTTTTTT.

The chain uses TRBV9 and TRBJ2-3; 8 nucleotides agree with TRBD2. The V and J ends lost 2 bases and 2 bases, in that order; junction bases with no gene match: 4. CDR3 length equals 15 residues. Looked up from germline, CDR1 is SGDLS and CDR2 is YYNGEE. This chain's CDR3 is CASSVSSGLTDTQYF. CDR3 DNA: TGTGCCAGCAGCGTTTCTAGCGGGCTCACAGATACGCAGTATTTT. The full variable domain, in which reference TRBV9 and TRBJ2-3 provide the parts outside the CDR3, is DSGVTQTPKHLITATGQRVTLRCSPRSGDLSVYWYQQSLDQGLQFLIQYYNGEERAKGNILERFSAQQFPDLHSELNLSSLELGDSALYFCASSVSSGLTDTQYFGPGTRLTVL.